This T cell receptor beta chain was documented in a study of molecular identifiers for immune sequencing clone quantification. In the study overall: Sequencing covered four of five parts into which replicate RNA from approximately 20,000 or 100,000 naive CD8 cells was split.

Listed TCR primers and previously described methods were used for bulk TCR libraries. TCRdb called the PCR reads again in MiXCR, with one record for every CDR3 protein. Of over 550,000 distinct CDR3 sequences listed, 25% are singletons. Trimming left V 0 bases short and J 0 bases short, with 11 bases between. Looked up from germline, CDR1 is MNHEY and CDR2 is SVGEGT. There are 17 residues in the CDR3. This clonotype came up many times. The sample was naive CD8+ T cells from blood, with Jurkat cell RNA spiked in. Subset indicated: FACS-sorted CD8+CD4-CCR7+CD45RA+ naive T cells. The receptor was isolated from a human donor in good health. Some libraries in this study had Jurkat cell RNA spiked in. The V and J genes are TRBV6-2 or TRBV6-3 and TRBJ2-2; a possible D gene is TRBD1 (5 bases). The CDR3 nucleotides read TGTGCCAGCAGTTACTCTATGACAGTGACGAACACCGGGGAGCTGTTTTTT. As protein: CASSYSMTVTNTGELFF.